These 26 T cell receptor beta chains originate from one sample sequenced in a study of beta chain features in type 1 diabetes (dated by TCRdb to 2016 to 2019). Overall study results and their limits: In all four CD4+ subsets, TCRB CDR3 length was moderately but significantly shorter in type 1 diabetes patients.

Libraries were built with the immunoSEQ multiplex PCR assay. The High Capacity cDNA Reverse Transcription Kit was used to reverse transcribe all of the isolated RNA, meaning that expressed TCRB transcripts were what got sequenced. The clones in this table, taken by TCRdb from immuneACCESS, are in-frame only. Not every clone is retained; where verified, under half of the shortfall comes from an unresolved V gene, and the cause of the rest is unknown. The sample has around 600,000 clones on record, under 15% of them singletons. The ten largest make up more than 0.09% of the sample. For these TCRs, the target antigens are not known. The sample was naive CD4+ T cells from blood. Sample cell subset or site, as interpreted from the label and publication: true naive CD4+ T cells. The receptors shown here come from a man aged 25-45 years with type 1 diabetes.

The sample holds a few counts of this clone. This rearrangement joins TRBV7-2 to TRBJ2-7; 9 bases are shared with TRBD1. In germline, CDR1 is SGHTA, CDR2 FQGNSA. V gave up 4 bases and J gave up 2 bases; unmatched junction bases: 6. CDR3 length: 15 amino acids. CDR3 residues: CASSSAGTGPYEQYF. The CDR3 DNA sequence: TGTGCCAGCAGCTCAGCCGGGACAGGGCCCTACGAGCAGTACTTC.

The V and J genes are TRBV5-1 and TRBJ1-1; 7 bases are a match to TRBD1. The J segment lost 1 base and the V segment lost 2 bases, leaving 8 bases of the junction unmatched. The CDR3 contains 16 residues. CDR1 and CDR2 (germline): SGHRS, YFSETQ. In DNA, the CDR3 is TGCGCCAGCAGCTTCATAGGGGGCGCGACGAACACTGAAGCTTTCTTT. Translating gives CASSFIGGATNTEAFF.

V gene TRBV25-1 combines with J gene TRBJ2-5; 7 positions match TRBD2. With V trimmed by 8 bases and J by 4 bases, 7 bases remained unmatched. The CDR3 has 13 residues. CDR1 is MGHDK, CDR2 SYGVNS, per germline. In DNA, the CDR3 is TGTGCCAGCGGGAGGGGTGGGCCAGAGACCCAGTACTTC. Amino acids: CASGRGGPETQYF. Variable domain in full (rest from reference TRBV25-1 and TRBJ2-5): EADIYQTPRYLVIGTGKKITLECSQTMGHDKMYWYQQDPGMELHLIHYSYGVNSTEKGDLSSESTVSRIRTEHFPLTLESARPSHTSQYLCASGRGGPETQYFGPGTRLLVL.

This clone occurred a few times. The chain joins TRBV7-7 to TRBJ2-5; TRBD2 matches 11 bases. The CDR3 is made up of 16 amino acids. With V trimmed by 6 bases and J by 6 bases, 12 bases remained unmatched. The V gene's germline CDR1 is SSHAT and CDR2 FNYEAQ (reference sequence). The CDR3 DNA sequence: TGTGCCAGCAGTTTTGAACTAGCGGGGGCGACCAAGACCCAGTACTTC. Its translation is CASSFELAGATKTQYF. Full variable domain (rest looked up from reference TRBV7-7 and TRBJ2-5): GAGVSQSPRYKVTKRGQDVTLRCDPISSHATLYWYQQALGQGPEFLTYFNYEAQPDKSGLPSDRFSAERPEGSISTLTIQRTEQRDSAMYRCASSFELAGATKTQYFGPGTRLLVL.

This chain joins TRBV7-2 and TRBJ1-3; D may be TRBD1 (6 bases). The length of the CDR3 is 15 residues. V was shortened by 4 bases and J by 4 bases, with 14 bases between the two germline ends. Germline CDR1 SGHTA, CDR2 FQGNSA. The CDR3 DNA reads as TGTGCCAGCAGCTCGAACAGGGAGGGCGGAAACACCATATATTTT. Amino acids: CASSSNREGGNTIYF.

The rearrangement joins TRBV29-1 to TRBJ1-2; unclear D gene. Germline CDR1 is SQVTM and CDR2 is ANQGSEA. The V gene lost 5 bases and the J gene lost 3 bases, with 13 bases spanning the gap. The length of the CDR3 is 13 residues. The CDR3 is CSVWIGHDYGYTF. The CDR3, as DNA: TGCAGCGTTTGGATAGGGCACGACTATGGCTACACCTTC.

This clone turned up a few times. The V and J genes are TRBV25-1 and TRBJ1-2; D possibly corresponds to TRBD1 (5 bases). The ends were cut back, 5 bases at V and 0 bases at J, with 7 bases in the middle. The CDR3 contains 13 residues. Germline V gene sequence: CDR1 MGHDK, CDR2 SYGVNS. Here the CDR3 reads CASSRQTNYGYTF. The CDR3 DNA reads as TGTGCCAGCAGTCGACAGACTAACTATGGCTACACCTTC.

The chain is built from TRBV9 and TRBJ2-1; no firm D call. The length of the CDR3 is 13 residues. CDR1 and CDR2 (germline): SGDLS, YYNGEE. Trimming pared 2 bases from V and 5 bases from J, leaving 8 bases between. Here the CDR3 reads CASSVTIDNEQFF. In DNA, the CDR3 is TGTGCCAGCAGCGTCACTATAGACAATGAGCAGTTCTTC.

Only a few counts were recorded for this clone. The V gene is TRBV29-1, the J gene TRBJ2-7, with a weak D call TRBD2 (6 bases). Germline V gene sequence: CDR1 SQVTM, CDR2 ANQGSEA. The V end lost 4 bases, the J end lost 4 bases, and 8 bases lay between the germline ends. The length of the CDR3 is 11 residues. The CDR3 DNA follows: TGCAGCGTTGGGGGGACTTACGAGCAGTACTTC. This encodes CSVGGTYEQYF.

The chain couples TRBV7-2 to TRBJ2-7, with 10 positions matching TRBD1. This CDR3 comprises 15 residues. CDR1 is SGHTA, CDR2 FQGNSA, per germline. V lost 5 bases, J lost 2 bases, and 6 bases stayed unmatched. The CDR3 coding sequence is TGTGCCAGCAGCCACCGGGACAGGGGTACCTACGAGCAGTACTTC. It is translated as CASSHRDRGTYEQYF.

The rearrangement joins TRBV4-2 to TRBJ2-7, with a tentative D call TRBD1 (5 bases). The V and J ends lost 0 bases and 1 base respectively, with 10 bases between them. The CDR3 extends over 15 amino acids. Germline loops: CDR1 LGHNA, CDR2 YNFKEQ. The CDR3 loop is CASSQEGDRSYEQYF. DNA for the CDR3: TGTGCCAGCAGCCAAGAAGGCGACAGATCCTACGAGCAGTACTTC.

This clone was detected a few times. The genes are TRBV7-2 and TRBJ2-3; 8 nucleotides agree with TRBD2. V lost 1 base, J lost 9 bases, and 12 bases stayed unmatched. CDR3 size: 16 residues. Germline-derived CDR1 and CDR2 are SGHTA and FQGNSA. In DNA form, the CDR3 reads TGTGCCAGCAGCTTAGAGGCGGGGGGTTCTCTCACGACGCAGTATTTT. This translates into CASSLEAGGSLTTQYF.

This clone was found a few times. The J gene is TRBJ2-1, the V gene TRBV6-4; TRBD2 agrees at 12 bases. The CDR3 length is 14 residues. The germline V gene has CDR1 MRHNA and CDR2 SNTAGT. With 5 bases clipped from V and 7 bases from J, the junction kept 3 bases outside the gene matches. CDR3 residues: CASSLAGGQNEQFF. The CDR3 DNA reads TGTGCCAGCAGTCTAGCGGGGGGGCAAAATGAGCAGTTCTTC.

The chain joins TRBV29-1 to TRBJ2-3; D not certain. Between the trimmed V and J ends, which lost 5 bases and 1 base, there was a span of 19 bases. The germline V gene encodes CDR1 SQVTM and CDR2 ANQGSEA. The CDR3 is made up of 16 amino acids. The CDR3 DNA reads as TGCAGCGTTAACCTTCATAGGACCGCACGCACAGATACGCAGTATTTT. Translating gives CSVNLHRTARTDTQYF.

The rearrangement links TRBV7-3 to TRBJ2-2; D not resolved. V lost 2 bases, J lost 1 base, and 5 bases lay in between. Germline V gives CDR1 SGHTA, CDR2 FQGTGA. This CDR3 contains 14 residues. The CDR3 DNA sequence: TGTGCCAGCAGCTTACAATTGAACACCGGGGAGCTGTTTTTT. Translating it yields CASSLQLNTGELFF.

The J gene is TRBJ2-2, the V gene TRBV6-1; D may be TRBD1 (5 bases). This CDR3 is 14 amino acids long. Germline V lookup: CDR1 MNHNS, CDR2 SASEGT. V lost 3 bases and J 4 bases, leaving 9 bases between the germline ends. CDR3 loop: CASSEAGFTGELFF. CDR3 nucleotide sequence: TGTGCCAGCAGTGAGGCAGGGTTCACCGGGGAGCTGTTTTTT.

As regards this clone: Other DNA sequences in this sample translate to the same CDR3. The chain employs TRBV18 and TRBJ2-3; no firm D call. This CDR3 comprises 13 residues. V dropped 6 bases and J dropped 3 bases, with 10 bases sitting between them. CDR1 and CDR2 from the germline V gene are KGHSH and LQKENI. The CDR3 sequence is CASSPSGTDTQYF. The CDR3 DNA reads TGTGCCAGCTCGCCGTCCGGGACAGATACGCAGTATTTT.

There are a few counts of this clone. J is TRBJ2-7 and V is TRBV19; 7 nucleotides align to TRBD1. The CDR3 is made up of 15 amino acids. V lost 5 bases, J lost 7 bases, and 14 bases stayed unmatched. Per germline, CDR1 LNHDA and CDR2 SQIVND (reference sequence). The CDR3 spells CASSPTPTGSGEQYF. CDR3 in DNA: TGTGCCAGTAGTCCCACACCGACAGGGTCGGGGGAGCAGTACTTC.

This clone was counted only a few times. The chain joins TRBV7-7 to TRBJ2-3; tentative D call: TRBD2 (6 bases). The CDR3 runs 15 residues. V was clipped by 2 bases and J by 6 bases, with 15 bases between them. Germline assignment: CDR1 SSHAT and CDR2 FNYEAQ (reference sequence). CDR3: CASSLSPGGADTQYF. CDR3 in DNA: TGTGCCAGCAGCTTAAGTCCCGGGGGTGCGGATACGCAGTATTTT.

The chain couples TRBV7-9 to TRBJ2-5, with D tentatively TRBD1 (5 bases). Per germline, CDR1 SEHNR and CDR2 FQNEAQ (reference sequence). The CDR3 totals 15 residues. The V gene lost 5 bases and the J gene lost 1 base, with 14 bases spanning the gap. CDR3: CASSPRTQLQETQYF. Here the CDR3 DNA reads TGTGCCAGCAGCCCCCGGACACAACTCCAAGAGACCCAGTACTTC.

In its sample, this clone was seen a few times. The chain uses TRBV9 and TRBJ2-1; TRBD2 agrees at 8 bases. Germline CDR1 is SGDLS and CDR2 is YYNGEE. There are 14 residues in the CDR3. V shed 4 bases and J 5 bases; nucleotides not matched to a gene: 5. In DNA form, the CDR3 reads TGTGCCAGCAGCTTGGGACTAGTCAACAATGAGCAGTTCTTC. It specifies CASSLGLVNNEQFF.

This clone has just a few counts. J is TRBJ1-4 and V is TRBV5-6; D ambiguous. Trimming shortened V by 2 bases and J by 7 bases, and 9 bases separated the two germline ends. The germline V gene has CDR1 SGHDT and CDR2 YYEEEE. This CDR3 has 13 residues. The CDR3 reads CASSLSRSEKLFF. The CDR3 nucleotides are TGTGCCAGCAGCTTAAGCAGGAGTGAAAAACTGTTTTTT. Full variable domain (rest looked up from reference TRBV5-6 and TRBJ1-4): DAGVTQSPTHLIKTRGQQVTLRCSPKSGHDTVSWYQQALGQGPQFIFQYYEEEERQRGNFPDRFSGHQFPNYSSELNVNALLLGDSALYLCASSLSRSEKLFFGSGTQLSVL.

CDR3 loop: CASSLTEQYF. CDR3 DNA: TGTGCCAGCAGCTTAACAGAGCAGTACTTC. This chain uses TRBV7-9 with TRBJ2-7; D gene unclear. Germline V CDR1 and CDR2: SEHNR, FQNEAQ (reference sequence). V dropped 2 bases and J dropped 7 bases, with 3 bases sitting between them. This CDR3 region has 10 residues. The full variable domain, completed using reference TRBV7-9 and TRBJ2-7, is DTGVSQNPRHKITKRGQNVTFRCDPISEHNRLYWYRQTLGQGPEFLTYFQNEAQLEKSRLLSDRFSAERPKGSFSTLEIQRTEQGDSAMYLCASSLTEQYFGPGTRLTVT.

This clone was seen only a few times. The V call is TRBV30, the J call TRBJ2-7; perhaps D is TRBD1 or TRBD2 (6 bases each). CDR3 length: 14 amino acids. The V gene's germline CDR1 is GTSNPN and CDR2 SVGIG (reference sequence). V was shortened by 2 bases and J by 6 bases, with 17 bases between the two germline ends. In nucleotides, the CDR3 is TGTGCCTGGAGTAGTTCCGGGGGCGCGAGCGAGCAGTACTTC. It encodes CAWSSSGGASEQYF.

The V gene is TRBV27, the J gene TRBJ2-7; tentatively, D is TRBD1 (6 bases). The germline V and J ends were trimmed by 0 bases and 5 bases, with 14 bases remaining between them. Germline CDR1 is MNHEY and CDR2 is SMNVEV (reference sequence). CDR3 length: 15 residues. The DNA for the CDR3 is TGTGCCAGCAGTTTATCCGGCCAGGGGTGGAACGAGCAGTACTTC. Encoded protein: CASSLSGQGWNEQYF.

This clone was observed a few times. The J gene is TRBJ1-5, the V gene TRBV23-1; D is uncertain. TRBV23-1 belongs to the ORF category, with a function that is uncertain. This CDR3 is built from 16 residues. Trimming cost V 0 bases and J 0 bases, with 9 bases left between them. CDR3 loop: CASSQSRRISNQPQHF. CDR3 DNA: TGCGCCAGCAGTCAATCTCGGCGGATTAGCAATCAGCCCCAGCATTTT.